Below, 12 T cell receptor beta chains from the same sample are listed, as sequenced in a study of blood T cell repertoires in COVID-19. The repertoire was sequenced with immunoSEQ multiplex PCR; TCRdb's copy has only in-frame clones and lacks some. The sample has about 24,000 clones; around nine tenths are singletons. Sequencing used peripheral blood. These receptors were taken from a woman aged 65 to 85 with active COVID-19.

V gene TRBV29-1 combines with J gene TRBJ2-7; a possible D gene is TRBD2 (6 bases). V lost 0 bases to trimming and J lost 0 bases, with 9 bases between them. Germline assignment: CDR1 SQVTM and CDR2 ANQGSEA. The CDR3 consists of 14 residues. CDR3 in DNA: TGCAGCGTTGAAGATACGGGGGTCTCCTACGAGCAGTACTTC. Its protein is CSVEDTGVSYEQYF.

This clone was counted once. The CDR3 loop reads CATSRRTGGQETQYF. The DNA of the CDR3 is TGTGCCACCAGCAGACGGACAGGGGGCCAAGAGACCCAGTACTTC. This chain uses TRBV15 with TRBJ2-5, with TRBD1 matching 10 bases. Trimming at V came to 2 bases and at J to 1 base, leaving 1 base not matched to a gene. Germline V gene lookup returns CDR1 LNHNV and CDR2 YYDKDF (reference sequence). This CDR3 has 15 residues. Full variable domain (rest looked up from reference TRBV15 and TRBJ2-5): DAMVIQNPRYQVTQFGKPVTLSCSQTLNHNVMYWYQQKSSQAPKLLFHYYDKDFNNEADTPDNFQSRRPNTSFCFLDIRSPGLGDTAMYLCATSRRTGGQETQYFGPGTRLLVL.

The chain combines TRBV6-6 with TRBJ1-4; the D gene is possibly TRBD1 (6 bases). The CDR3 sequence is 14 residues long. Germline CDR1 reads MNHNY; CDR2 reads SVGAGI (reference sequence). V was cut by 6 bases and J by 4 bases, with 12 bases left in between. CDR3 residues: CASSLGQLNEKLFF. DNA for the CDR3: TGTGCCAGCAGCCTTGGACAGCTTAATGAAAAACTGTTTTTT.

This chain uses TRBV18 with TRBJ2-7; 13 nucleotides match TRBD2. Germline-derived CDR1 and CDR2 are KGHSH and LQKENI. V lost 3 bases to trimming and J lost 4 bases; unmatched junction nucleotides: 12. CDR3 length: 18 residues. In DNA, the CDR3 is TGTGCCAGCTCACCCGGACTAGCGGGGGTTTGGCAGGGTTACGAGCAGTACTTC. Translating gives CASSPGLAGVWQGYEQYF.

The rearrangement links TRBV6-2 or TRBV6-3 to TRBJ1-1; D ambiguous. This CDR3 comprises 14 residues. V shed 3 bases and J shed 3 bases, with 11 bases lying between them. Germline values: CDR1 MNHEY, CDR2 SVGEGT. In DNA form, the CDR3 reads TGTGCCAGCAGTTATCTGATTCGAGACACTGAAGCTTTCTTT. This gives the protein CASSYLIRDTEAFF.

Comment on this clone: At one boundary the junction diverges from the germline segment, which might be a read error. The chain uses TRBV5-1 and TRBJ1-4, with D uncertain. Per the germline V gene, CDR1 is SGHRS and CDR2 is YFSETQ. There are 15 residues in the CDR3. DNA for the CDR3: TGCGCCAGCAGTCCCTCGGGAAGCACTAGTGAAAAACTGTTTTTT. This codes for CASSPSGSTSEKLFF.

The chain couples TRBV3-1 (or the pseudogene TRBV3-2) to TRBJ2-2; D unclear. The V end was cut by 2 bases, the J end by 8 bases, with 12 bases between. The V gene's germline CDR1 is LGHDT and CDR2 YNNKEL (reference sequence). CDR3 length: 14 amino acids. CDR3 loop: CASSQNRGAGELFF. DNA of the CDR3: TGTGCCAGCAGCCAAAACCGAGGCGCGGGGGAGCTGTTTTTT.

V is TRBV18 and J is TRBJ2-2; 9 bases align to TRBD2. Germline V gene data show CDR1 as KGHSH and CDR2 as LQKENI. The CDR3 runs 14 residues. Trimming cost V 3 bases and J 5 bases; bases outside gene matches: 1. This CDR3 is CASSPSGGTGELFF. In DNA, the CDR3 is TGTGCCAGCTCACCTAGCGGGGGAACCGGGGAGCTGTTTTTT.

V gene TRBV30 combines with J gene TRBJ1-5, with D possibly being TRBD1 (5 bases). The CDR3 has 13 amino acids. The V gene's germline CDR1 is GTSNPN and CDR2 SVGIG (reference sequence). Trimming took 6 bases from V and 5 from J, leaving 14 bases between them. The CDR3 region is CACQRQLDQPQHF. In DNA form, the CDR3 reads TGTGCCTGCCAAAGACAGTTAGATCAGCCCCAGCATTTT.

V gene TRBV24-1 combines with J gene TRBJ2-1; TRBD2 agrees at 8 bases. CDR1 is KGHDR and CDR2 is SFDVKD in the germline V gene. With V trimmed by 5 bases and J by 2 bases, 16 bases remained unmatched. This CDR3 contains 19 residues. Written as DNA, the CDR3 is TGTGCCACCAGTGTTCCCTCCCTAAGGCGGGGGGTCACCTACAATGAGCAGTTCTTC. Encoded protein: CATSVPSLRRGVTYNEQFF.

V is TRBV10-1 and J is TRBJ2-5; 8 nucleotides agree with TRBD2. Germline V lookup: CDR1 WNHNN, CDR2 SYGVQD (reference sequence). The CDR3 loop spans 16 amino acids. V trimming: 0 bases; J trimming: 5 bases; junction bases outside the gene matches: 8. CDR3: CASSESGRGAGETQYF. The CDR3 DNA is TGCGCCAGCAGTGAGTCCGGGCGGGGGGCCGGGGAGACCCAGTACTTC.

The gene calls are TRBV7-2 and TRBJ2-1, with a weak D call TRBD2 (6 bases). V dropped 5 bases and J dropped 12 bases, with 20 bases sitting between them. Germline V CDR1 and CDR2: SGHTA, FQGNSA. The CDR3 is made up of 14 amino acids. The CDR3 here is CASSIGFPSVGQFF. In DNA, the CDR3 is TGTGCCAGCAGCATTGGGTTCCCTAGCGTGGGGCAGTTCTTC.